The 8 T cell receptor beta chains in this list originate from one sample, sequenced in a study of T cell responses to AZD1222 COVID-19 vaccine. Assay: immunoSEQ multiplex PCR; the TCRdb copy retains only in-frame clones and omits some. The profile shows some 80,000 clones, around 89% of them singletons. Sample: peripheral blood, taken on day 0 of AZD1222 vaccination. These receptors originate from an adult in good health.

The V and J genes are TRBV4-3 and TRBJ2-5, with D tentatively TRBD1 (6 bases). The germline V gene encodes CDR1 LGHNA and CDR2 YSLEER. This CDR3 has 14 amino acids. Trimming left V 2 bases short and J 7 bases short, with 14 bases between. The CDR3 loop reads CASSQLDSLRTQYF. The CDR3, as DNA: TGCGCCAGCAGCCAACTGGACAGTTTGAGGACCCAGTACTTC.

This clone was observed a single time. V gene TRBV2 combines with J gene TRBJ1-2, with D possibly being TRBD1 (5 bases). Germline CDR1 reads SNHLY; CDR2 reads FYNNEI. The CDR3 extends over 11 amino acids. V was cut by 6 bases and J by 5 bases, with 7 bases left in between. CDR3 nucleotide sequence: TGTGCCAGCAGACAGGAGTATGGCTACACCTTC. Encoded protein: CASRQEYGYTF.

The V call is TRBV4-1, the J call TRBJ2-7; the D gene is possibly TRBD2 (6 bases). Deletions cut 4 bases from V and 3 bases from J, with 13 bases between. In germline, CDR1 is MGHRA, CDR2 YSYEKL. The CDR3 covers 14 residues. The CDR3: CASSPSPDYYEQYF. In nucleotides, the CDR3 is TGCGCCAGCAGCCCCAGTCCGGACTACTACGAGCAGTACTTC.

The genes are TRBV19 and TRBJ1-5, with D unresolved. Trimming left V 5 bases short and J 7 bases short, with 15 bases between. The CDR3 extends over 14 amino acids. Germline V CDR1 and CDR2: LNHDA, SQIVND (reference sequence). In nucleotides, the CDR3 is TGTGCCAGTAGTCTCTGGTTGGTAGAGCAGCCCCAGCATTTT. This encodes CASSLWLVEQPQHF.

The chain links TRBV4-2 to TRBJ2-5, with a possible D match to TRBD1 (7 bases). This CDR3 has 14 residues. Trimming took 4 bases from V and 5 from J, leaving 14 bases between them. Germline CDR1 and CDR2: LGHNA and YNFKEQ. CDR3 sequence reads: CASSRQGEVETQYF. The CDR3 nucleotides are TGTGCCAGCAGCCGGCAGGGGGAGGTGGAGACCCAGTACTTC.

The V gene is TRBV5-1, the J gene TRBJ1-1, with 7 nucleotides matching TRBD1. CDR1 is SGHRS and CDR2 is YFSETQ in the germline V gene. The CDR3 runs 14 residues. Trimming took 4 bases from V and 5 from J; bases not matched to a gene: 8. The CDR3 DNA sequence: TGCGCCAGCAGCCCGACGACAGGGCCGACTGAAGCTTTCTTT. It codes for CASSPTTGPTEAFF. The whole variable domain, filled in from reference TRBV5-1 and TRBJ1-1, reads KAGVTQTPRYLIKTRGQQVTLSCSPISGHRSVSWYQQTPGQGLQFLFEYFSETQRNKGNFPGRFSGRQFSNSRSEMNVSTLELGDSALYLCASSPTTGPTEAFFGQGTRLTVV.

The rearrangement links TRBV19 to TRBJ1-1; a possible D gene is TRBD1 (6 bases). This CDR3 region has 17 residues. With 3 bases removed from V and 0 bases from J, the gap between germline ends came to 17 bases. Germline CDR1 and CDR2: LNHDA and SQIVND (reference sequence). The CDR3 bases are TGTGCCAGTAGTATTCGAGGGGGGGGTCGAATGAACACTGAAGCTTTCTTT. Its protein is CASSIRGGGRMNTEAFF. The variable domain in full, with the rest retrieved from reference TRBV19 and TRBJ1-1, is DGGITQSPKYLFRKEGQNVTLSCEQNLNHDAMYWYRQDPGQGLRLIYYSQIVNDFQKGDIAEGYSVSREKKESFPLTVTSAQKNPTAFYLCASSIRGGGRMNTEAFFGQGTRLTVV.

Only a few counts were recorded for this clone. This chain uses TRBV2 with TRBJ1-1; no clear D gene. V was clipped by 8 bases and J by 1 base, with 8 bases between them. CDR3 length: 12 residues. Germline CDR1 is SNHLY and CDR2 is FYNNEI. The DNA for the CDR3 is TGTGCCAGCCGTTGGGGGAACACTGAAGCTTTCTTT. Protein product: CASRWGNTEAFF.